The clone carrying this T cell receptor (beta chain) showed up just a few times. The target antigen is unknown. This entry belongs to a study of T cells in Graves' hyperthyroidism and ophthalmopathy. After removal of 3 bases from V and 8 bases from J, the junction contained 7 bases not matched to a gene. Germline CDR1 is PRHDT and CDR2 is FYEKMQ (reference sequence). The CDR3 has 15 amino acids. Study outcomes and limitations: Ophthalmopathy prediction by the model preceded onset by a median about 6.5 months.

TCR beta CDR3 sequences were amplified from RNA transcripts. The HTBI set primed first-round TCR CDR3 RT-PCR. A single record per CDR3 protein comes from TCRdb applying MiXCR to the multiplex PCR reads. The table lists about 740,000 distinct CDR3 sequences, about 15% of them singletons. The patients, who ranged from 18 to 65 in age, presented with newly diagnosed hyperthyroidism lasting under 2 months. The chain joins TRBV13 to TRBJ1-4; 9 nucleotides line up with TRBD1. The source of this sequence is a woman between 18 and 29 years old with Graves' hyperthyroidism. The material sequenced was blood. The CDR3 here is CASSFKGQGEEKLFF. CDR3 nucleotide sequence: TGTGCCAGCAGCTTTAAGGGACAGGGCGAGGAAAAACTGTTTTTT.